These 20 T cell receptor beta chains share one sample of origin, sequenced in a study of human T cells and chemical hapten exposure. TCRdb passed the RACE reads through MiXCR, listing each CDR3 protein once. Of under 45,000 distinct CDR3 sequences in the sample, less than 5.5% are singletons; the top ten hold 9.5% to 15%. Time point given: healthy volunteer bleed at 6 weeks. Total RNA extraction was carried out from unfractionated whole blood. Sequenced sample: whole blood. All receptors derive from a human donor in good health. Some clones in this sample may be carry-over from other donors' samples.

This clonotype was observed many times. The chain joins TRBV2 to TRBJ1-4; a possible D gene is TRBD1 (6 bases). Per the germline V gene, CDR1 is SNHLY and CDR2 is FYNNEI. The CDR3 is made up of 15 amino acids. V lost 7 bases, J lost 3 bases, and 15 bases lay in between. The CDR3 is CASTLQGRPNEKLFF. In nucleotides, the CDR3 is TGTGCCAGCACCCTACAGGGTCGACCTAATGAAAAACTGTTTTTT.

The chain is built from TRBV7-9 and TRBJ2-1; D is unclear. There are 14 residues in the CDR3. V was trimmed by 3 bases and J by 9 bases, leaving 15 bases between them. Looked up from germline, CDR1 is SEHNR and CDR2 is FQNEAQ (reference sequence). This chain's CDR3 is CASSFTPVYGEQFF. Written as DNA, the CDR3 is TGTGCCAGCAGCTTTACCCCGGTATACGGTGAGCAGTTCTTC.

This clonotype occurred many times. The rearrangement uses TRBV20-1 and TRBJ2-7; 13 bases match TRBD2. Germline lookup yields CDR1 DFQATT and CDR2 SNEGSKA (reference sequence). V lost 0 bases and J lost 4; bases outside the gene matches: 6. This CDR3 is built from 16 residues. CDR3 in amino acids: CSARDPRTSGRYEQYF. CDR3 nucleotides: TGCAGTGCTAGAGATCCAAGGACTAGCGGGAGATACGAGCAGTACTTC.

This clonotype was seen repeatedly, ten times or more. The chain links TRBV20-1 to TRBJ1-1; D is uncertain. Trimming cost V 2 bases and J 1 base, with 5 bases left between them. There are 12 residues in the CDR3. CDR1 is DFQATT and CDR2 is SNEGSKA in the germline V gene (reference sequence). CDR3 sequence reads: CSARRQNTEAFF. The CDR3 region has the DNA TGCAGTGCTAGAAGGCAGAACACTGAAGCTTTCTTT.

The CDR3 region is CAWSPGNGYTF. CDR3 in DNA: TGTGCCTGGAGTCCCGGTAATGGCTACACCTTC. The rearrangement links TRBV30 to TRBJ1-2; D not resolved. Between the trimmed V and J ends, which lost 2 bases and 6 bases, there was a span of 7 bases. The CDR3 sequence is 11 residues long. From germline, CDR1 is GTSNPN and CDR2 SVGIG (reference sequence).

This clonotype was recorded many times. The V call is TRBV7-2, the J call TRBJ1-5, with D uncertain. Germline V CDR1 and CDR2: SGHTA, FQGNSA. V was clipped by 4 bases and J by 5 bases, with 9 bases between them. This CDR3 has 13 residues. Written as DNA, the CDR3 is TGTGCCAGCAGCTACCATGGGGATCAGCCCCAGCATTTT. This encodes CASSYHGDQPQHF.

V gene TRBV5-1 combines with J gene TRBJ2-7, with 8 bases identical to TRBD1. The J segment lost 2 bases and the V segment lost 0 bases, leaving 10 bases of the junction unmatched. CDR3 length: 17 residues. The V gene's germline CDR1 is SGHRS and CDR2 YFSETQ. Written as DNA, the CDR3 is TGCGCCAGCAGCTTGGCCATCTCGACAGGGGAACCCTACGAGCAGTACTTC. It codes for CASSLAISTGEPYEQYF.

In its sample, this clonotype was seen a few times. CDR3 loop: CASRRPGQENTGELFF. In DNA form, the CDR3 reads TGCGCCAGCAGAAGGCCGGGACAGGAGAACACCGGGGAGCTGTTTTTT. The chain employs TRBV10-1 and TRBJ2-2; 8 bases map to TRBD1. This CDR3 region has 16 residues. Germline CDR1 and CDR2: WNHNN and SYGVQD (reference sequence). Unmatched junction bases numbered 7, after V lost 6 bases and J lost 1 base.

This clonotype turned up a few times. The chain employs TRBV20-1 and TRBJ1-6; 9 bases are a match to TRBD1. The CDR3 contains 13 residues. V lost 6 bases to trimming and J lost 4 bases; unmatched junction nucleotides: 1. Germline CDR1 is DFQATT and CDR2 is SNEGSKA (reference sequence). For the CDR3, the DNA is TGCAGTGCCGGGACAGGGTATAATTCACCCCTCCACTTT. It specifies CSAGTGYNSPLHF.

This clonotype was observed a few times. The chain links TRBV6-2 or TRBV6-3 to TRBJ1-6; 9 positions agree with TRBD1. This CDR3 comprises 13 residues. J gave up 8 bases and V 6 bases, and 2 bases lay outside the gene matches. The V gene's germline CDR1 is MNHEY and CDR2 SVGEGT. The CDR3 region is CASSRQGDSPLHF. The CDR3, as DNA: TGTGCCAGCAGCCGACAGGGGGATTCACCCCTCCACTTT.

This clonotype was picked up many times. The chain combines TRBV7-4 with TRBJ2-3; 11 bases line up with TRBD2. This CDR3 has 16 amino acids. Germline V gene sequence: CDR1 SGHVT, CDR2 SQSDAQ. Trimming took 3 bases from V and 1 from J; bases not matched to a gene: 3. The CDR3 sequence: CASSFRSGRGTDTQYF. CDR3 bases: TGTGCCAGCAGCTTTCGTAGCGGGAGGGGCACAGATACGCAGTATTTT.

This clonotype was observed many times. The V call is TRBV6-2 or TRBV6-3, the J call TRBJ1-2; D ambiguous. From germline, CDR1 is MNHEY and CDR2 SVGEGT. V was shortened by 0 bases and J by 6 bases, with 8 bases between the two germline ends. There are 13 residues in the CDR3. The CDR3 region is CASSYSSGNGYTF. CDR3 in DNA: TGTGCCAGCAGTTACTCCAGTGGCAATGGCTACACCTTC.

The chain combines TRBV5-1 with TRBJ2-7; D uncertain. Germline assignment: CDR1 SGHRS and CDR2 YFSETQ. CDR3 length equals 14 residues. Deletions cut 0 bases from V and 2 bases from J, with 9 bases between. The CDR3 nucleotides are TGCGCCAGCAGCTTGGCCCCGGAAACCTACGAGCAGTACTTC. It is translated as CASSLAPETYEQYF.

A few counts support this clonotype. V usage is TRBV5-4 and J usage is TRBJ1-2, with D maybe TRBD1 (6 bases). Germline CDR1 is SGHNT and CDR2 is YYREEE (reference sequence). Trimming cost V 0 bases and J 4 bases, with 13 bases left between them. There are 15 residues in the CDR3. CDR3: CASSLAQGRSYGYTF. Written as DNA, the CDR3 is TGTGCCAGCAGCTTGGCACAGGGACGGAGCTATGGCTACACCTTC.

Relative to its sample, this clonotype is medium-sized (0.01 to 0.1%). The CDR3 loop reads CASSQDGSGANVLTF. The DNA of the CDR3 is TGTGCCAGCAGCCAAGATGGCTCTGGGGCCAACGTCCTGACTTTC. V and J are TRBV4-2 and TRBJ2-6; D unclear. Looked up from germline, CDR1 is LGHNA and CDR2 is YNFKEQ. The CDR3 sequence is 15 residues long. V was pared by 0 bases and J by 0 bases, with 3 bases between.

This clonotype was seen ten or more times. The chain uses TRBV20-1 and TRBJ2-3, with D tentatively TRBD2 (6 bases). V lost 3 bases, J lost 1 base, and 11 bases lay in between. Per the germline V gene, CDR1 is DFQATT and CDR2 is SNEGSKA (reference sequence). The CDR3 contains 14 residues. CDR3 coding DNA: TGCAGTGCTAGCGACGCGGGACGCACAGATACGCAGTATTTT. Protein product: CSASDAGRTDTQYF.

This clonotype was seen many times. The CDR3 is CASSRGLAGGTTDTQYF. DNA of the CDR3: TGTGCCAGCAGCCGCGGACTAGCGGGAGGGACCACAGATACGCAGTATTTT. The chain is built from TRBV14 and TRBJ2-3; TRBD2 matches 15 bases. CDR3 length: 17 residues. The J segment lost 2 bases and the V segment lost 4 bases, leaving 4 bases of the junction unmatched. Germline CDR1 SGHDN, CDR2 FVKESK.

This clonotype has a count of ten or more. The CDR3 sequence: CASSLGGAGDSPLHF. Written as DNA, the CDR3 is TGTGCCAGCAGTTTAGGGGGGGCAGGGGATTCACCCCTCCACTTT. The rearrangement links TRBV27 to TRBJ1-6, with D possibly being TRBD1 (6 bases). V was pared by 2 bases and J by 8 bases, with 13 bases between. This CDR3 region has 15 residues. Per the germline V gene, CDR1 is MNHEY and CDR2 is SMNVEV (reference sequence).

The table lists this clonotype with a few counts. The chain carries TRBV5-1 and TRBJ1-6; D is perhaps TRBD1 (6 bases). Germline loops: CDR1 SGHRS, CDR2 YFSETQ. V lost 4 bases and J lost 10, with 15 bases in between. The CDR3 is 14 amino acids. CDR3 sequence: CASSPGRGGSPLHF. The CDR3 coding sequence is TGCGCCAGCAGCCCAGGACGAGGGGGGTCACCCCTCCACTTT.

This clonotype was picked up many times. The rearrangement uses TRBV20-1 and TRBJ1-4; 9 nucleotides match TRBD1. This CDR3 has 15 amino acids. V lost 0 bases, J lost 7 bases, and 6 bases stayed unmatched. Looked up from germline, CDR1 is DFQATT and CDR2 is SNEGSKA (reference sequence). The CDR3 DNA reads TGCAGTGCTAGAGATCGAGGGACAGGGACTGAAAAACTGTTTTTT. It translates to CSARDRGTGTEKLFF.